Listed below are T cell receptor beta chains from one sample, sequenced in a study of cytomegalovirus exposure and HLA in healthy donors. Sequencing was performed with immunoSEQ multiplex PCR; in TCRdb, only in-frame clones are kept and a portion is missing. The sample carries roughly 200,000 clones, roughly 80% recorded once. Sequenced input: PBMCs. The source is a female donor in good health and CMV-seronegative. Both conserved end residues are part of each CDR3. D genes are given only for firm matches. Size tells how often a clone was seen (once, few, many) or the class of an expanded clone, and some rows leave it out.

J: TRBJ2-2; size: .; V: TRBV11-3; D: TRBD2; DNA: TGTGCCAGCAGCTGGGGGACTAGCGGGGCCGGGGAGCTGTTTTTT; CDR3: CASSWGTSGAGELFF
J: TRBJ2-3; size: .; V: TRBV4-1; D: .; DNA: TGCGCCAGCAGCCAACAACTAGCAGTAGATACGCAGTATTTT; CDR3: CASSQQLAVDTQYF
J: TRBJ1-1; size: .; V: TRBV18; D: .; DNA: TGTGCCAGCTCACAGGGGAGGGACACTGAAGCTTTCTTT; CDR3: CASSQGRDTEAFF
J: TRBJ1-2; size: .; V: TRBV4-2; D: TRBD1; DNA: TGTGCCAGCAGCCAAGGACAGGGTGGTTATGGCTACACCTTC; CDR3: CASSQGQGGYGYTF
J: TRBJ2-1; size: few; V: TRBV5-4; D: TRBD2; DNA: TGTGCCAGCAGCCTTAGACTAGCGGGAGTAAATGAGCAGTTCTTC; CDR3: CASSLRLAGVNEQFF
J: TRBJ2-7; size: .; V: TRBV27; D: .; DNA: TGTGCCAGCAGTTTAAGGGAGGGGGCCTACGAGCAGTACTTC; CDR3: CASSLREGAYEQYF
J: TRBJ2-1; size: once; V: TRBV11-3; D: TRBD2; DNA: TGTGCCAGCAGCTTAACTAGCGGGGGAATCAATGAGCAGTTCTTC; CDR3: CASSLTSGGINEQFF
J: TRBJ2-6; size: .; V: TRBV5-6; D: .; DNA: TGTGCCAGCAGCTTGGCCACCAGCTCTGGGGCCAACGTCCTGACTTTC; CDR3: CASSLATSSGANVLTF
J: TRBJ1-2; size: .; V: TRBV27; D: .; DNA: TGTGCCAGCAGTTTCCAGGGCGGAATTGGCTACACCTTC; CDR3: CASSFQGGIGYTF
J: TRBJ2-5; size: few; V: TRBV11-3; D: .; DNA: TGTGCCAGCAGCTTCCGCTGGGAGCAAGGTCGAGAGACCCAGTACTTC; CDR3: CASSFRWEQGRETQYF
J: TRBJ1-2; size: .; V: TRBV6-4; D: .; DNA: TGTGCCAGCAGTGACACCCTAGGCTATGGCTACACCTTC; CDR3: CASSDTLGYGYTF
J: TRBJ1-2; size: .; V: TRBV5-1; D: TRBD1; DNA: TGCGCCAGCAGCCCACCTCGACAGGGGACCAACTATGGCTACACCTTC; CDR3: CASSPPRQGTNYGYTF
J: TRBJ1-4; size: .; V: TRBV29-1; D: TRBD1; DNA: TGCAGCGTGACAGGGGGTTCCCCCCCCTTTTTT; CDR3: CSVTGGSPPFF
J: TRBJ1-2; size: .; V: TRBV11-3; D: .; DNA: TGTGCCAGCAGCTTAGGAGGGTTCGGTAGGGATTCCAACTATGGCTACACCTTC; CDR3: CASSLGGFGRDSNYGYTF
J: TRBJ2-5; size: .; V: TRBV5-4; D: .; DNA: TGTGCCAGCAGCTTACCCCCGGAGGAGACCCAGTACTTC; CDR3: CASSLPPEETQYF
J: TRBJ2-7; size: .; V: TRBV2; D: .; DNA: TGTGCCAGCAGTAGCAGGGAAGGCTCCTACGAGCAGTACTTC; CDR3: CASSSREGSYEQYF
J: TRBJ2-7; size: .; V: TRBV19; D: TRBD1; DNA: TGTGCCAGTAGTCCCCAAACAGGACAGGGAGGCTCCGAGCAGTACTTC; CDR3: CASSPQTGQGGSEQYF
J: TRBJ1-4; size: .; V: TRBV30; D: .; DNA: TGTGCCTGGAGTGTAGGGGGGGGTAATGAAAAACTGTTTTTT; CDR3: CAWSVGGGNEKLFF
J: TRBJ2-3; size: .; V: TRBV27; D: TRBD1; DNA: TGTGCCAGCAGTTTTCAGGGGGCGAGAGATACGCAGTATTTT; CDR3: CASSFQGARDTQYF
J: TRBJ2-1; size: .; V: TRBV7-8; D: TRBD2; DNA: TGTGCCAGCAGCTTAGCGTTAGCGGGAGGGCCTCGGCATGAGCAGTTCTTC; CDR3: CASSLALAGGPRHEQFF
J: TRBJ2-7; size: once; V: TRBV4-1; D: .; DNA: TGCGCCAGCAGCGACCAGGGGAATGAAAGGGGGGAGCAGTACTTC; CDR3: CASSDQGNERGEQYF
J: TRBJ1-1; size: .; V: TRBV4-1; D: .; DNA: TGCGCCAGCAGCCAAGCTCCGACAGCGAACACTGAAGCTTTCTTT; CDR3: CASSQAPTANTEAFF
J: TRBJ2-7; size: .; V: TRBV7-8; D: .; DNA: TGTGCCAGCAGCTTAAGGAGGGGCAGGGACGAGCAGTACTTC; CDR3: CASSLRRGRDEQYF
J: TRBJ1-1; size: .; V: TRBV7-2; D: .; DNA: TGTGCCAGCAGCTTAGTTGGACAGACGACTCAAGCTTTCTTT; CDR3: CASSLVGQTTQAFF
J: TRBJ2-2; size: .; V: TRBV29-1; D: .; DNA: TGCAGCGTTGTCGACAATAGACGAGACACCGGGGAGCTGTTTTTT; CDR3: CSVVDNRRDTGELFF
J: TRBJ1-5; size: .; V: TRBV5-1; D: TRBD1; DNA: TGCGCCAGCAGCTTAACAGGGGCTGGGCAGCCCCAGCATTTT; CDR3: CASSLTGAGQPQHF
J: TRBJ2-3; size: .; V: TRBV5-1; D: .; DNA: TGCGCCAGCAGCTTAGGACAAAATACGCAGTATTTT; CDR3: CASSLGQNTQYF
J: TRBJ2-2; size: once; V: TRBV2; D: .; DNA: TGTGCCAGCAGTCAGGCGTACAGGAACACCGGGGAGCTGTTTTTT; CDR3: CASSQAYRNTGELFF
J: TRBJ2-7; size: .; V: TRBV27; D: .; DNA: TGTGCCAGCAGTTCACCCCCGGGACACGGAGACGAGCAGTACTTC; CDR3: CASSSPPGHGDEQYF
J: TRBJ2-1; size: .; V: TRBV2; D: TRBD2; DNA: TGTGCCAGCAGTCAAGGGACTAGTTTCCATGAGCAGTTCTTC; CDR3: CASSQGTSFHEQFF
J: TRBJ2-7; size: once; V: TRBV27; D: TRBD2; DNA: TGTGCCAGCAGTTCCGGACTAGCGGGTCGATACGAGCAGTACTTC; CDR3: CASSSGLAGRYEQYF
J: TRBJ1-4; size: .; V: TRBV6-5; D: TRBD1; DNA: TGTGCCAGCAGTTTCCTCTCGACAGGGGGCTACGAAAAACTGTTTTTT; CDR3: CASSFLSTGGYEKLFF
J: TRBJ2-2; size: .; V: TRBV7-6; D: TRBD2; DNA: TGTGCCAGCAGCTCAGTAGCGGGGGGCATCACCGGGGAGCTGTTTTTT; CDR3: CASSSVAGGITGELFF
J: TRBJ1-1; size: .; V: TRBV5-1; D: TRBD1; DNA: TGCGCCAGCAGCTTGGCGGGACAGGTGGCTGAAGCTTTCTTT; CDR3: CASSLAGQVAEAFF
J: TRBJ2-7; size: .; V: TRBV7-2; D: .; DNA: TGTGCCAGCAGCTTAGCAGCAGGTTCCTACGAGCAGTACTTC; CDR3: CASSLAAGSYEQYF
J: TRBJ2-7; size: .; V: TRBV5-5; D: TRBD1; DNA: TGTGCCAGCAGCTTGGTAGGACAGGGCTCCTACGAGCAGTACTTC; CDR3: CASSLVGQGSYEQYF
J: TRBJ2-1; size: .; V: TRBV4-1; D: TRBD2; DNA: TGCGCCAGCAGCCAAAGAGCTGGACTAGCGGGTCACAATGAGCAGTTCTTC; CDR3: CASSQRAGLAGHNEQFF
J: TRBJ1-3; size: .; V: TRBV4-3; D: .; DNA: TGCGCCAGCAGCCAAGATGTGGCAGGAGGAAACACCATATATTTT; CDR3: CASSQDVAGGNTIYF
J: TRBJ2-3; size: once; V: TRBV6-1; D: TRBD2; DNA: TGTGCCAGCAGTCAACTAGCGATCCTAGGGGATACGCAGTATTTT; CDR3: CASSQLAILGDTQYF
J: TRBJ1-5; size: .; V: TRBV10-3; D: .; DNA: TGTGCCATCAGTGAGCGGGGGGGAGTTAGCAATCAGCCCCAGCATTTT; CDR3: CAISERGGVSNQPQHF
J: TRBJ2-3; size: .; V: TRBV7-8; D: .; DNA: TGTGCCAGCAGTCTAGGGGCAGATACGCAGTATTTT; CDR3: CASSLGADTQYF